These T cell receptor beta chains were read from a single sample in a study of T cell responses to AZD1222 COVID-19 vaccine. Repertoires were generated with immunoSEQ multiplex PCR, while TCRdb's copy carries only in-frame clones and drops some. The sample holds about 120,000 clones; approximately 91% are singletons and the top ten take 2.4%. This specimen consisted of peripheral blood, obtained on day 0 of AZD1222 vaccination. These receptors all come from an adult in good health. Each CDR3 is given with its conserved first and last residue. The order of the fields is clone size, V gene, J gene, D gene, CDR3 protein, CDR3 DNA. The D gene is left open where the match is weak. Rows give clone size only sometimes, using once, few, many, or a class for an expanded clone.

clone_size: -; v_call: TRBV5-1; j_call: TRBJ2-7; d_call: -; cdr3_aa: CASSLGGVAPYEQYF; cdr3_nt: TGCGCCAGCAGCCTGGGTGGGGTGGCACCCTACGAGCAGTACTTC
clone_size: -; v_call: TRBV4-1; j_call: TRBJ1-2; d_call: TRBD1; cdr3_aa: CASSQDPGGYGYTF; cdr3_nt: TGCGCCAGCAGCCAAGACCCAGGGGGTTATGGCTACACCTTC
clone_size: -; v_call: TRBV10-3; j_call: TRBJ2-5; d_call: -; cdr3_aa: CATAPGDKETQYF; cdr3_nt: TGTGCCACTGCCCCGGGGGACAAAGAGACCCAGTACTTC
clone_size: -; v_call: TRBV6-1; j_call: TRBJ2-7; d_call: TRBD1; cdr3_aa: CASSEGQAKTYEQYF; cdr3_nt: TGTGCCAGCAGTGAGGGACAGGCGAAGACCTACGAGCAGTACTTC
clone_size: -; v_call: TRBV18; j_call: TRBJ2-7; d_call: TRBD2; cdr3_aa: CASSSGTSDYWEQYF; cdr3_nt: TGTGCCAGCTCATCCGGGACTAGCGACTATTGGGAGCAGTACTTC
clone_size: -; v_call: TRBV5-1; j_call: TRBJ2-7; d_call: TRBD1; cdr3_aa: CASSRDRGDEQYF; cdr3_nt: TGCGCCAGCAGCAGGGACAGGGGAGACGAGCAGTACTTC
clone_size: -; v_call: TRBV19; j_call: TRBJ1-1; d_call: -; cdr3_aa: CASRDDGLNTEAFF; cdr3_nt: TGTGCCAGTAGGGACGACGGATTGAACACTGAAGCTTTCTTT
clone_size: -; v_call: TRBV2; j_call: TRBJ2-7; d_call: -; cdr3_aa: CASGRHLSYEQYF; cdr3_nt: TGTGCCAGCGGGCGACACCTTTCCTACGAGCAGTACTTC
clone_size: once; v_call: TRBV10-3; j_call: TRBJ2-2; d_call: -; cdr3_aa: CAITQVPVDGELFF; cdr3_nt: TGTGCCATCACTCAAGTTCCTGTCGACGGGGAGCTGTTTTTT
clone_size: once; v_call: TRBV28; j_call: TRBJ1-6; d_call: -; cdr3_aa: CASSSPGGADSPLHF; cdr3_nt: TGTGCCAGCAGTTCACCCGGGGGCGCGGATTCACCCCTCCACTTT
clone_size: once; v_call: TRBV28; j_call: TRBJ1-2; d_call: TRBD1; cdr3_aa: CASSTTTLTGGYGYTF; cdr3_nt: TGTGCCAGCAGTACCACTACACTGACAGGGGGCTACGGCTACACCTTC
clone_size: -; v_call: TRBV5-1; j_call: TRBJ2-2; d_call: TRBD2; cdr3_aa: CASSSPGLAAGELFF; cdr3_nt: TGCGCCAGCAGCTCGCCGGGACTAGCCGCCGGGGAGCTGTTTTTT
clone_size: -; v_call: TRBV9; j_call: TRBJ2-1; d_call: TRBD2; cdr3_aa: CASSVRQMGIAGYNEQFF; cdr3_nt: TGTGCCAGCAGCGTACGTCAAATGGGGATAGCGGGATACAATGAGCAGTTCTTC
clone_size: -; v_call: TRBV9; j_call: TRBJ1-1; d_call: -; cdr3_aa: CASSRGDGTEAFF; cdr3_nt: TGTGCCAGCAGCCGGGGGGACGGCACTGAAGCTTTCTTT
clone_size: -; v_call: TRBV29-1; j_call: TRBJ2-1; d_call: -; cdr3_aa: CSVGTSNEQFF; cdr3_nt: TGCAGCGTTGGGACTTCTAATGAGCAGTTCTTC
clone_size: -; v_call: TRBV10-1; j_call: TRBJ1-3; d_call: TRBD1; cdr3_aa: CASSVTGAGNTIYF; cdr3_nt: TGCGCCAGCAGTGTAACAGGGGCGGGAAACACCATATATTTT
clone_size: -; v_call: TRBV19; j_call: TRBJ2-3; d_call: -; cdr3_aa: CATGTLYYTQYF; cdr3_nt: TGTGCCACTGGGACCCTGTATTATACGCAGTATTTT
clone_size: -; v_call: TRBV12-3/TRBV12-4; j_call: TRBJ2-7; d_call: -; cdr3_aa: CASKTGSYEQYF; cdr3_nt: TGTGCCAGCAAGACGGGATCCTACGAGCAGTACTTC
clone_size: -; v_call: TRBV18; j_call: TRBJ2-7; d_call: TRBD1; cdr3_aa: CASSPLGGAAYEQYF; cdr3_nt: TGTGCCAGCTCACCACTAGGGGGCGCCGCCTACGAGCAGTACTTC
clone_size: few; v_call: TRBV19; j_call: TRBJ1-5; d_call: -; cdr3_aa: CASSIAGVGGNQPQHF; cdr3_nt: TGTGCCAGTAGTATAGCAGGGGTCGGGGGCAATCAGCCCCAGCATTTT
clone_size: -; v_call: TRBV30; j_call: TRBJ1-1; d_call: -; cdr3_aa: CAWRGTGNTEAFF; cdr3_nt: TGTGCCTGGAGAGGGACGGGGAACACTGAAGCTTTCTTT
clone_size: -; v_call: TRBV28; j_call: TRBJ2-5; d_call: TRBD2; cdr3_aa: CASSSVGGARKTQYF; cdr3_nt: TGTGCCAGCAGCTCCGTCGGGGGGGCGCGGAAGACCCAGTACTTC
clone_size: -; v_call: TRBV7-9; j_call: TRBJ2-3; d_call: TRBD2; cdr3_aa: CASSPRGGLTDTQYF; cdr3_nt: TGTGCCAGCAGCCCCCGGGGGGGGCTGACAGATACGCAGTATTTT
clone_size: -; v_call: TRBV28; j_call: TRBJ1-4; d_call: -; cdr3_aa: CASSFLGTTNEKLFF; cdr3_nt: TGTGCCAGCAGTTTTTTGGGAACAACTAATGAAAAACTGTTTTTT
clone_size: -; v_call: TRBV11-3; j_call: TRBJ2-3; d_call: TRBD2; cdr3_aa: CASSLDGELAGADTQYF; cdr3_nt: TGTGCCAGCAGCTTAGATGGAGAACTAGCGGGAGCAGATACGCAGTATTTT
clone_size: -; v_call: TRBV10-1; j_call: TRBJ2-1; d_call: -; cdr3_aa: CASSGGGENEQFF; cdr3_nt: TGCGCCAGCAGTGGTGGAGGGGAGAATGAGCAGTTCTTC
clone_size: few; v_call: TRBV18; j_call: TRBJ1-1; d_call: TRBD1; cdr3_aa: CASSPPGQGTDTEAFF; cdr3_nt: TGTGCCAGCTCACCTCCGGGACAGGGGACGGACACTGAAGCTTTCTTT
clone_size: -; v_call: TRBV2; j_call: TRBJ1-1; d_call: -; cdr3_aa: CASMGPGGEYTEAFF; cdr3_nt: TGTGCCAGCATGGGTCCGGGGGGTGAGTACACTGAAGCTTTCTTT
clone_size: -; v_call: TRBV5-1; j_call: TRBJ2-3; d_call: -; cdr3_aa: CASSKEAGAKSTDTQYF; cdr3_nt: TGCGCCAGCAGCAAAGAGGCAGGGGCGAAAAGCACAGATACGCAGTATTTT
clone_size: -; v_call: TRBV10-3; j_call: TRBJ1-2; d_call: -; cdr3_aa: CAISGGGAGYTF; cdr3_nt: TGTGCCATCAGTGGTGGAGGGGCCGGCTACACCTTC
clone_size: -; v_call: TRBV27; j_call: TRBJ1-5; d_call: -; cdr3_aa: CASSPRTTGDYSNQPQHF; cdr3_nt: TGTGCCAGCAGTCCACGGACGACAGGCGACTATAGCAATCAGCCCCAGCATTTT
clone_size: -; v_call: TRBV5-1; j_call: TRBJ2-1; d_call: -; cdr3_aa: CASSPSPSSYNEQFF; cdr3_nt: TGCGCCAGCAGCCCCAGTCCGAGCTCCTACAATGAGCAGTTCTTC
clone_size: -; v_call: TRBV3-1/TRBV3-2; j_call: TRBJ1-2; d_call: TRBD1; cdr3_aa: CASSLGQGYGYTF; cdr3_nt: TGTGCCAGCAGCCTAGGACAGGGGTATGGCTACACCTTC
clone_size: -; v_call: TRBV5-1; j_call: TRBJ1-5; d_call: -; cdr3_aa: CASSFGGGREPQHF; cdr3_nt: TGCGCCAGCAGCTTTGGGGGGGGCAGGGAGCCCCAGCATTTT
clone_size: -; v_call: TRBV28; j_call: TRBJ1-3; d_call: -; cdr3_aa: CASSLWGAPRSGNTIYF; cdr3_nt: TGTGCCAGCAGTTTATGGGGGGCCCCCAGGTCTGGAAACACCATATATTTT
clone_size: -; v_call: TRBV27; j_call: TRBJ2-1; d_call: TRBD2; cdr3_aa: CASSPSLAGAHNEQFF; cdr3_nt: TGTGCCAGCAGTCCATCACTAGCGGGAGCCCACAATGAGCAGTTCTTC
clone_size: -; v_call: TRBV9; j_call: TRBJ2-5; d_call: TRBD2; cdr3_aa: CASSPRGGSQETQYF; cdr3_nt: TGTGCCAGCAGCCCGCGGGGGGGCAGCCAAGAGACCCAGTACTTC
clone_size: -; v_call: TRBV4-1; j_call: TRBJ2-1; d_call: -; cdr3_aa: CASSPGGQQSSYNEQFF; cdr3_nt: TGCGCCAGCAGCCCCGGGGGGCAGCAGAGCTCCTACAATGAGCAGTTCTTC
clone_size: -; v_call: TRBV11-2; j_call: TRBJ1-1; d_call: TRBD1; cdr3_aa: CASSAQTGGRTEAFF; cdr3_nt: TGTGCCAGCAGCGCTCAGACAGGGGGCAGGACTGAAGCTTTCTTT
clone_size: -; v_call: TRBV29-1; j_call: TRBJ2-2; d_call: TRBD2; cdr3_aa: CSATSGGNTGELFF; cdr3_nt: TGCAGCGCTACTAGCGGGGGGAACACCGGGGAGCTGTTTTTT
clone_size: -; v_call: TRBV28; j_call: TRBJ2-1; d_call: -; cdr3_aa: CASSLPPGRRRPNEQFF; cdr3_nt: TGTGCCAGCAGTTTACCCCCGGGACGGAGGAGACCCAATGAGCAGTTCTTC
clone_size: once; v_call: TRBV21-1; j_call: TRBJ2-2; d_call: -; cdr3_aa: CASSPVHWTLNTGELFF; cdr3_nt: TGTGCCAGCAGCCCCGTGCATTGGACCCTTAACACCGGGGAGCTGTTTTTT
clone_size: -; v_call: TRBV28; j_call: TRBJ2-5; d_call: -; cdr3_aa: CASSLPGHEKETQYF; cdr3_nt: TGTGCCAGCAGCTTACCGGGCCATGAAAAAGAGACCCAGTACTTC
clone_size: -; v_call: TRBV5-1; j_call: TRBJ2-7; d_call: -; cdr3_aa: CASSLEHLGDEQYF; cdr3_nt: TGCGCCAGCAGCTTGGAACACCTTGGGGACGAGCAGTACTTC
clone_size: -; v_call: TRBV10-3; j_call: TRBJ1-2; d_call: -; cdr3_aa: CAISESTESPSDGYTF; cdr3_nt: TGTGCCATCAGTGAGTCGACAGAAAGTCCATCGGATGGCTACACCTTC
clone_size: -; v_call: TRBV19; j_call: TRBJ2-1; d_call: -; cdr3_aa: CASSISGAFGPYNEQFF; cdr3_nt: TGTGCCAGTAGTATATCCGGGGCATTCGGGCCCTACAATGAGCAGTTCTTC